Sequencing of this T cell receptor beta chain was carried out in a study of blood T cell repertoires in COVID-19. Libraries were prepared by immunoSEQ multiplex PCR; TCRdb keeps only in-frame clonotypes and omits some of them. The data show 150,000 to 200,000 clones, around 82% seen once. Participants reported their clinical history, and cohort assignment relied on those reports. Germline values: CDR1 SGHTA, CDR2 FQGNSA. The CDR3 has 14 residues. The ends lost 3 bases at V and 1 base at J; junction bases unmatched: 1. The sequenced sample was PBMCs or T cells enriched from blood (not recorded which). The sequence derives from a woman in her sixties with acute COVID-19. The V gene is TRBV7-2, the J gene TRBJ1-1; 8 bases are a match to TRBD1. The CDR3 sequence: CASSFDRGNTEAFF. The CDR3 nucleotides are TGTGCCAGCAGCTTCGACAGGGGGAACACTGAAGCTTTCTTT.